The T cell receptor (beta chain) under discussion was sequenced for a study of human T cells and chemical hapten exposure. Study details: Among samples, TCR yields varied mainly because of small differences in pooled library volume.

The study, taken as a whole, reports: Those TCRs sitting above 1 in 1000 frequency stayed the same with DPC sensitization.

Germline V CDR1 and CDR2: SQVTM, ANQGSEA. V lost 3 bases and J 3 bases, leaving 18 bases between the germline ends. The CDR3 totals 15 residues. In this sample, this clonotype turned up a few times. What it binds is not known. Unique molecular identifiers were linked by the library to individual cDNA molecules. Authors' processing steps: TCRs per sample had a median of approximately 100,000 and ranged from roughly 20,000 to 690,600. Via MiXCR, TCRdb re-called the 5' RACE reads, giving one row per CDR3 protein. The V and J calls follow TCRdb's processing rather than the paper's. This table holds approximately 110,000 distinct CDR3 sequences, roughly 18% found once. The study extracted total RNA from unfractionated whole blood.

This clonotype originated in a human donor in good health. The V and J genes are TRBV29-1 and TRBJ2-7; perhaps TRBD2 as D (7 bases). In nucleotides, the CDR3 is TGCAGCGTTGATACGCCAGCAGGGGAGGGCTACGAGCAGTACTTC. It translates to CSVDTPAGEGYEQYF.